The 10 T cell receptor beta chains listed next were all sequenced from one sample in a study of shared clonotypes between healthy human individuals. Generated by immunoSEQ multiplex PCR, the TCRdb table keeps only in-frame clones and is missing some. In the table there are fewer than 600,000 clones, roughly four fifths of which are singletons. Sequenced sample: PBMCs. The receptors derive from a woman aged 35 to 49 in good health. Some clones in this sample may be carry-over from other donors' samples.

The chain employs TRBV15 and TRBJ2-1; no clear D. V was cut by 6 bases and J by 7 bases, with 13 bases left in between. From germline, CDR1 is LNHNV and CDR2 YYDKDF (reference sequence). CDR3 length equals 13 residues. The CDR3 protein is CATSTGPGNEQFF. The CDR3 DNA reads TGTGCCACCAGTACCGGACCCGGGAATGAGCAGTTCTTC.

The chain links TRBV5-1 to TRBJ2-7, with D possibly matching TRBD2 (5 bases). Germline CDR1 SGHRS, CDR2 YFSETQ. The CDR3 sequence is 14 residues long. Trimming stripped 4 bases from V and 4 bases from J, with 15 bases between. CDR3 sequence reads: CASSGGGRGYEQYF. The DNA for the CDR3 is TGCGCCAGCAGCGGAGGTGGCAGAGGATACGAGCAGTACTTC.

The gene calls are TRBV15 and TRBJ2-7; D is unresolved. Germline V CDR1 and CDR2: LNHNV, YYDKDF (reference sequence). The CDR3 sequence is 13 residues long. Trimming pared 8 bases from V and 6 bases from J, leaving 17 bases between. In DNA form, the CDR3 reads TGTGCCACCGAGGCGAGGCCAAATTCCGAGCAGTACTTC. This sequence encodes CATEARPNSEQYF.

This chain joins TRBV5-4 and TRBJ1-1, with 10 bases identical to TRBD1. Germline trimming cut 2 bases from V and 6 bases from J; bases unmatched to any gene: 7. The CDR3 runs 15 residues. The V gene's germline CDR1 is SGHNT and CDR2 YYREEE (reference sequence). The CDR3 DNA follows: TGTGCCAGCAGCTTCCGACAGGGGGCGAAGTCTGAAGCTTTCTTT. Its translation: CASSFRQGAKSEAFF.

The CDR3 DNA sequence: TGTGCCAGCAGCAACACTATGAACACTGAAGCTTTCTTT. It translates to CASSNTMNTEAFF. The rearrangement uses TRBV6-4 and TRBJ1-1; D is unresolved. The V gene lost 6 bases and the J gene lost 0 bases, with 8 bases spanning the gap. Germline assignment: CDR1 MRHNA and CDR2 SNTAGT. The CDR3 is 13 amino acids.

On this clone itself: At one end the junction does not follow the germline gene, possibly because of a read error. The J gene is TRBJ2-1, the V gene TRBV4-3, with 10 bases aligning to TRBD2. Germline CDR1 is LGHNA and CDR2 is YSLEER. The CDR3 sequence is 15 residues long. CDR3 sequence (DNA): TGCGCCAGCAGCCCGGCTAGCGGGGGTGGGAATGAGCGGTTCTTC. It translates to CASSPASGGGNERFF.

The genes are TRBV28 and TRBJ1-2; TRBD1 agrees at 9 bases. Germline CDR1 is MDHEN and CDR2 is SYDVKM. J was trimmed by 8 bases and V by 3 bases; bases with no gene match: 7. The CDR3 contains 14 residues. CDR3 loop: CASSFVDRGYGYTF. In DNA form, the CDR3 reads TGTGCCAGCAGTTTCGTTGACAGGGGGTACGGCTACACCTTC.

This sequence joins TRBV7-2 and TRBJ2-3; possibly TRBD2 for D (5 bases). This CDR3 contains 17 residues. Trimming shortened V by 1 base and J by 6 bases, and 20 bases separated the two germline ends. In germline, CDR1 is SGHTA, CDR2 FQGNSA. CDR3 sequence reads: CASSLVRLAKIGDTQYF. The CDR3 DNA is TGTGCCAGCAGCTTAGTTAGGCTAGCTAAAATAGGGGATACGCAGTATTTT.

V gene TRBV7-2 combines with J gene TRBJ2-4, with TRBD1 identical over 10 bases. The germline V gene has CDR1 SGHTA and CDR2 FQGNSA. This CDR3 comprises 16 residues. Trimming at V came to 1 base and at J to 0 bases, leaving 0 bases not matched to a gene. CDR3 DNA sequence: TGTGCCAGCAGCTTAGGGGACAGGGGAGCCAAAAACATTCAGTACTTC. It codes for CASSLGDRGAKNIQYF.

This chain joins TRBV4-1 and TRBJ2-2; D gene unclear. Germline assignment: CDR1 MGHRA and CDR2 YSYEKL. Between the trimmed V and J ends, which lost 1 base and 4 bases, there was a span of 10 bases. The CDR3 contains 15 residues. Here the CDR3 reads CASSQAASLTGELFF. The CDR3 nucleotides are TGCGCCAGCAGCCAAGCCGCCTCCCTCACCGGGGAGCTGTTTTTT.